This is a list of T cell receptor beta chains from one sample in a study of graft-versus-host responses after intestinal transplantation. Antigens of these TCRs are unknown. Data came from immunoSEQ multiplex PCR; TCRdb stores just in-frame clones and leaves some out. This sample has about 41,000 clones, with about 95% found just once. The sequenced sample was unstimulated CD8+ T cells sorted from spleen or lymph node cells, obtained before transplant. These TCRs come from a human donor who was the organ donor for an intestinal transplant. The conserved cysteine and the conserved F or W are not part of the CDR3 here. The order of the fields is V gene, D gene, clone size, CDR3 protein. A D gene is named only where the DNA matches it firmly. Clone size is stated in some rows and not others, as once, few, many or a class when expanded.

v_call: TRBV12-5
d_call: TRBD2
clone_size: NA
cdr3_aa: ASGLAGGYNEQF

v_call: TRBV15
d_call: NA
clone_size: NA
cdr3_aa: ATSPTASYEQY

v_call: TRBV7-8
d_call: NA
clone_size: NA
cdr3_aa: ASSLWGGSSYNEQF

v_call: TRBV5-1
d_call: NA
clone_size: NA
cdr3_aa: ASSPGWWGRSYEQY

v_call: TRBV6-5
d_call: TRBD1
clone_size: NA
cdr3_aa: ASTGQGASGYT

v_call: TRBV30
d_call: NA
clone_size: NA
cdr3_aa: AWSVFSPSRWTNEKLF

v_call: TRBV5-6
d_call: NA
clone_size: once
cdr3_aa: ASSFQGYNEQF

v_call: TRBV5-4
d_call: NA
clone_size: NA
cdr3_aa: ASSLNSNKLF

v_call: TRBV2
d_call: NA
clone_size: NA
cdr3_aa: ASSEGRRSYNEQF

v_call: TRBV4-1
d_call: TRBD1
clone_size: NA
cdr3_aa: ASSPREGAGFPL

v_call: TRBV5-1
d_call: NA
clone_size: once
cdr3_aa: ASSLRGADTEAF

v_call: TRBV4-1
d_call: NA
clone_size: NA
cdr3_aa: ASSHAGSYEQY

v_call: TRBV7-9
d_call: NA
clone_size: NA
cdr3_aa: ASSSDTRPAGELF

v_call: TRBV7-8
d_call: TRBD2
clone_size: NA
cdr3_aa: ASSPPGGIYSYEQY

v_call: TRBV6-6
d_call: NA
clone_size: NA
cdr3_aa: ASSLLASTDTQY

v_call: TRBV5-4
d_call: TRBD1
clone_size: NA
cdr3_aa: ASRSTGASKNTEAF

v_call: TRBV7-6
d_call: TRBD2
clone_size: NA
cdr3_aa: ASSPSGGLDTQY

v_call: TRBV29-1
d_call: NA
clone_size: NA
cdr3_aa: SAPPRLRNSPLH

v_call: TRBV5-6
d_call: NA
clone_size: once
cdr3_aa: ASSFRGYEQY

v_call: TRBV6-5
d_call: TRBD2
clone_size: NA
cdr3_aa: ASSWTSGTYEQY

v_call: TRBV6-6
d_call: NA
clone_size: NA
cdr3_aa: ASRTEAYNEQF

v_call: TRBV19
d_call: TRBD1
clone_size: NA
cdr3_aa: ASSISASTGPDGYT

v_call: TRBV7-8
d_call: NA
clone_size: once
cdr3_aa: ASSLDNTGALNTEAF

v_call: TRBV9
d_call: TRBD2
clone_size: NA
cdr3_aa: ASSPRSRTSSDTQY

v_call: TRBV11-2
d_call: NA
clone_size: NA
cdr3_aa: ASSLVGDWETQY

v_call: TRBV29-1
d_call: NA
clone_size: NA
cdr3_aa: SVPPGEVETQY

v_call: TRBV7-6
d_call: TRBD2
clone_size: NA
cdr3_aa: ASSSPPSGVVTQY

v_call: TRBV19
d_call: NA
clone_size: NA
cdr3_aa: ATGETSEKLF

v_call: TRBV7-4
d_call: NA
clone_size: once
cdr3_aa: ASSLDTLNTEAF

v_call: TRBV7-7
d_call: TRBD1
clone_size: NA
cdr3_aa: ASSYSGGQETQY

v_call: TRBV29-1
d_call: NA
clone_size: NA
cdr3_aa: SVAPADRNTGELF

v_call: TRBV9
d_call: NA
clone_size: NA
cdr3_aa: ASSVEGRGADTQY

v_call: TRBV5-6
d_call: TRBD1
clone_size: NA
cdr3_aa: ASSPQGADEQY

v_call: TRBV4-3
d_call: NA
clone_size: NA
cdr3_aa: ASSQESGAYNEQF

v_call: TRBV19
d_call: TRBD2
clone_size: NA
cdr3_aa: ASSIVLAGWYEQY

v_call: TRBV4-1
d_call: NA
clone_size: NA
cdr3_aa: ASSQGGLASSYNEQF

v_call: TRBV10-2
d_call: NA
clone_size: NA
cdr3_aa: ASSEITYTEAF

v_call: TRBV11-2
d_call: NA
clone_size: NA
cdr3_aa: ASSFTGAVFFYGYT

v_call: TRBV7-9
d_call: NA
clone_size: NA
cdr3_aa: ASSLEVSPEAF

v_call: TRBV7-3
d_call: NA
clone_size: NA
cdr3_aa: ASSLSYLRDLEMSNQPQH

v_call: TRBV27
d_call: NA
clone_size: NA
cdr3_aa: ASSFRQQETQY

v_call: TRBV19
d_call: NA
clone_size: few
cdr3_aa: ASSVGQLNTEAF

v_call: TRBV6-6
d_call: TRBD2
clone_size: NA
cdr3_aa: ASRPLFLAGTYEQY

v_call: TRBV4-3
d_call: TRBD2
clone_size: NA
cdr3_aa: ASTSGGINRYTQY

v_call: TRBV14
d_call: NA
clone_size: NA
cdr3_aa: ASSQGPVYEQY

v_call: TRBV4-1
d_call: TRBD1
clone_size: NA
cdr3_aa: ASTTGGTEAF

v_call: TRBV6-5
d_call: TRBD1
clone_size: NA
cdr3_aa: ASSTPQMTGRVAF

v_call: TRBV7-9
d_call: NA
clone_size: NA
cdr3_aa: ASSKTRTGVKETQY

v_call: TRBV7-9
d_call: TRBD2
clone_size: NA
cdr3_aa: ASSPTSGALSSYEQY

v_call: TRBV5-4
d_call: NA
clone_size: once
cdr3_aa: ASSLGQSTDTQY

v_call: TRBV29-1
d_call: TRBD1
clone_size: NA
cdr3_aa: SVPGQGGGYT

v_call: TRBV9
d_call: TRBD2
clone_size: once
cdr3_aa: ASSVDLAGVGTQY

v_call: TRBV29-1
d_call: NA
clone_size: NA
cdr3_aa: SVQRGGEQY

v_call: TRBV6-5
d_call: NA
clone_size: NA
cdr3_aa: ASSSQPLVSEQY

v_call: TRBV7-3
d_call: NA
clone_size: NA
cdr3_aa: ASSPSRPFVSGANVLT